This TCR beta chain was recorded in a study of T cells in women clearing cervical HPV infection. Study in general: No precancer developed; the control's incident HPV16 infection cleared within 12 months.

CDR1 is SGHTA, CDR2 FQGTGA, per germline. Trimming cost V 5 bases and J 1 base, with 14 bases left between them. CDR3 length: 15 residues. Cervical HPV DNA detected by MY09/MY11 PCR, typed by dot-blot. Study-wide results and caveats: CIN3+ cases had significantly higher TCR repertoire richness than controls, but evenness did not differ. Associations may precede or follow infection; HPV-specific or memory T cells were not isolated.

As for this clone: The antigen remains unidentified. The read falls 3 residues short of the CDR3 end, and the missing part is taken from the germline J gene.

Repertoires were generated with immunoSEQ multiplex PCR, while TCRdb's copy carries only in-frame clones and drops some. Across 45,000 to 55,000 clones, the top ten clones capture 1.5% to 2% of the sample. This receptor was obtained from a woman between 18 and 70 years old with a cervical HPV16 infection that either progressed to CIN3+ or cleared (not recorded which). The chain combines TRBV7-3 with TRBJ2-5; D is possibly TRBD2 (7 bases). The sequencing input was blood buffy coat. The CDR3 protein is CASSPIGGPQETQYF. CDR3 DNA (partial): TGTGCCAGCAGCCCGATCGGGGGGCCCCAAGAGACC.